A selection of T cell receptor beta chains follows, all from one sample in a study of STAT5B mutations in CD4+ large granular lymphocyte leukemia. The data were produced by immunoSEQ multiplex PCR, yet TCRdb's version contains in-frame clones alone and is incomplete. Among fewer than 35,000 clones listed, around three quarters were seen once. The sequenced sample consisted of CD4+ T cells from blood buffy coats. These receptors all stem from a human donor in good health. CDR3s include the opening cysteine and the closing phenylalanine or tryptophan. The D gene is left open where the match is weak. Where a row states a size, it is once, few, many or the class of an expanded clone; other rows omit it.

TRBJ2-2 | - | - | TRBV4-2 | TGTGCCAGCAGCTCTCACGCTCGGGGGAACACCGGGGAGCTGTTTTTT | CASSSHARGNTGELFF
TRBJ2-5 | - | - | TRBV5-5 | TGTGCCAGCAGCTCTGGCCGCCAGGCCCTCAAAGAGACCCAGTACTTC | CASSSGRQALKETQYF
TRBJ2-1 | - | - | TRBV4-3 | TGCGCCAGCAGCCAAGATGGGGCAGGGACCTACAATGAGCAGTTCTTC | CASSQDGAGTYNEQFF
TRBJ2-5 | - | - | TRBV5-1 | TGCGCCAGCAGCTTAACAGGGTTAGTCCCGGAGACCCAGTACTTC | CASSLTGLVPETQYF
TRBJ1-2 | - | - | TRBV5-1 | TGCGCCAGCAGCTTGGAGCACAGGGCTTATGGCTACACCTTC | CASSLEHRAYGYTF
TRBJ1-1 | - | - | TRBV18 | TGTGCCAGCTCACCTCGGGACATTAGTGACGGTACTGAAGCTTTCTTT | CASSPRDISDGTEAFF
TRBJ2-2 | - | - | TRBV7-9 | TGTGCCAGCAGCTTAGGGGGCGCAGGAAGCGGGGAGCTGTTTTTT | CASSLGGAGSGELFF
TRBJ1-1 | few | TRBD1 | TRBV19 | TGTGCCAGTAGTCTCGCTCCGGGACAGGGGCTTTTGAACACTGAAGCTTTCTTT | CASSLAPGQGLLNTEAFF
TRBJ2-1 | - | - | TRBV25-1 | TGTGCCAGCAGTGTGTTTGGGAGCAATGAGCAGTTCTTC | CASSVFGSNEQFF
TRBJ2-2 | - | - | TRBV5-1 | TGCGCCAGCAGCCGGACGGGGAGGTTGGACGGGGAGCTGTTTTTT | CASSRTGRLDGELFF
TRBJ1-5 | few | - | TRBV2 | TGTGCCAGCAGTGAAAGCGGGGGGCGTCAGCCCCAGCATTTT | CASSESGGRQPQHF
TRBJ1-3 | few | - | TRBV5-6 | TGTGCCAGCAGCTTGCGCGGGAGCTCTGGAAACACCATATATTTT | CASSLRGSSGNTIYF
TRBJ2-5 | few | - | TRBV13 | TGTGCCAGCAGCTTAAGGGGCCAAGAGACCCAGTACTTC | CASSLRGQETQYF
TRBJ1-6 | medium-sized | TRBD1 | TRBV19 | TGTGCCAGTAGTATAGATGAGGGGACAGGAGGTCCCCAACCCCTCCACTTT | CASSIDEGTGGPQPLHF
TRBJ2-7 | - | - | TRBV30 | TGTGCCTGGAGCCCAAGGGGTGGGCAGTACTTC | CAWSPRGGQYF
TRBJ2-1 | - | - | TRBV29-1 | TGCAGCGTTGTTTCTAGGTTTACGGGCTCCTACAATGAGCAGTTCTTC | CSVVSRFTGSYNEQFF
TRBJ2-3 | - | - | TRBV19 | TGTGCCAGTAGTTATGCGAGGGGACGGGTCACAGATACGCAGTATTTT | CASSYARGRVTDTQYF
TRBJ1-1 | few | - | TRBV27 | TGTGCCAGCTCCCTTCACGTGTGGGCTTTCTTT | CASSLHVWAFF
TRBJ2-3 | few | TRBD1 | TRBV7-3 | TGTGCCAGCAGATTGTCGGGACAGATCACAGATACGCAGTATTTT | CASRLSGQITDTQYF
TRBJ2-1 | - | - | TRBV10-3 | TGTGCCATCAGGGCCCAGGGGGAGCAGTTCTTC | CAIRAQGEQFF
TRBJ2-1 | few | TRBD2 | TRBV14 | TGTGCCAGCAGCCAAGAAGGTCCTAGCGGGGACAATGAGCAGTTCTTC | CASSQEGPSGDNEQFF
TRBJ2-1 | - | - | TRBV25-1 | TGTGCCAGCAGGGAAACTAGCTCTCGCAATGAGCAGTTCTTC | CASRETSSRNEQFF
TRBJ1-2 | - | TRBD1 | TRBV5-1 | TGCGCCAGCAGCTTGAACATGCAGACAGGGCTGCATGGCTACACCTTC | CASSLNMQTGLHGYTF
TRBJ1-3 | - | TRBD1 | TRBV6-1 | TGTGCCAGCAGCGCGGACAGGACTGGAAACACCATATATTTT | CASSADRTGNTIYF
TRBJ1-6 | once | - | TRBV27 | TGTGCCAGCAGTTTGATTCAGGATAATTCACCCCTCCACTTT | CASSLIQDNSPLHF
TRBJ2-2 | - | - | TRBV7-2 | TGTGCCAGCAGCCTCGACAATCGGGGGACCGGGGAGCTGTTTTTT | CASSLDNRGTGELFF
TRBJ1-1 | - | - | TRBV9 | TGTGCCAGCAGCGTAGGAGGGGCAGCAATTCACACTGAAGCTTTCTTT | CASSVGGAAIHTEAFF
TRBJ1-6 | - | - | TRBV15 | TGTGCCACCAGCAGAGGAGGCTATAATTCACCCCTCCACTTT | CATSRGGYNSPLHF
TRBJ1-2 | - | - | TRBV7-2 | TGTGCCAGCAGCTGGCCAGGGAGAGGAATCTATGGCTACACCTTC | CASSWPGRGIYGYTF